Below, one T cell receptor (beta chain) is given with its context. This clonotype was seen a few times. The antigen it recognizes is unknown. No base quality values were provided; no much bigger clone lies one nucleotide off. Library generation was performed with 5' RACE. Sequencing took place on an Illumina HiSeq 2000. Template switching introduced a universal primer binding site; the final cDNA contained a unique molecular identifier, enabling accurate counting of TCR cDNA molecules. Specific primers in the conserved constant-segment region were used to synthesize first-strand cDNA for the TCR alpha and beta chains. To control for contamination, every cDNA library was double barcoded, receiving both a SMART-Mk sample barcode and Illumina barcodes. TruSeq adapter sequences and Illumina sample barcodes were added in two successive PCR steps. Sequencing of the TCR alpha and beta cDNA libraries was done on the Illumina HiSeq platform using custom primers. The paper's processing steps were these. Unique molecular identifiers were extracted from raw reads with MiGEC, and CDR3 positions were determined with MiXCR. For each individual, recombination models were inferred using an EM algorithm with the repgenHMM and IGoR tools. Shared clonotypes were analyzed with the tcR package in R, and sharing was normalized by the product of cloneset sizes. Out-of-frame nonproductive sequences were analyzed to study raw recombination free of thymic and clonal selection effects. TCRdb ran its own pipeline on the public reads, namely fastp trimming at Q25 and MiXCR clone calling, and kept in-frame beta chains. Entries are consolidated by CDR3 protein sequence, retaining the most common genes and DNA. These V and J calls rely on TCRdb rather than the paper's analysis. For this sample the table gives under 500,000 distinct CDR3 sequences, of which about 13% were detected only once. In total, the top ten clones hold 0.98% of the sample.

The data stem from a study of identical twins (dated by TCRdb to about 2016). In terms of the full investigation: To test whether fetal clonotypes persist, this study deep-sequenced TCR alpha and beta repertoires from monozygotic twins, from unrelated adults of various ages, and from cord blood. To rule out contamination, the twin experiments were replicated at different times with different library preparation protocols. What the research found in general, with its limitations: Because the same donors could not be followed over many years, the conclusions relied on cross-sectional statistical analysis. Fewer insertions were carried by abundant cord blood beta clonotypes, a similar but weaker trend appeared in young adult naive repertoires, and no such trend appeared in memory repertoires. Invariant T cells such as MAIT and iNKT could partly confound zero-insertion analyses, although diverse VJ usage argued against such confounding for most clonotypes. In monozygotic twins, out-of-frame TCR alpha sharing was systematically underestimated by recombination models, although the models agreed with sharing between unrelated individuals. Compared with coincidental sharing between unrelated individuals, out-of-frame TCR alpha sequences shared between twins showed an excess of sequences with low generation probability. A weaker excess of twin sharing was found in beta out-of-frame sequences because the signal-to-noise ratio was lowered by fewer shared sequences.

The CDR3, cysteine through phenylalanine, is 16 amino acids long. Of the read, only the CDR3 DNA is kept; its 48 bases are in frame from base 1. Looking up the germline V gene yields CDR1 MDHEN and CDR2 SYDVKM. The V end loses 6 bases and the J end loses 9 bases, and a stretch of 21 bases separates them. Every donor in the study was a healthy Caucasian. Three pairs of female monozygotic twins, all aged roughly 18 to 30 years, made up the twin cohort. Positive isolation kits from Invitrogen were used to isolate the CD4+ and CD8+ T cell populations. These records were also assigned to another study, of yellow fever vaccine responses in identical twins. Looking at the second paper: The authors reported that the T cell response to vaccination in identical twins appeared partly convergent and partly personalized. In identical twins, the study followed T cell clones that responded to the vaccine with precision.

Sequencing was done on a sample of CD4+ T cells sorted from blood. The TCR comes from a woman in her late teens or twenties in good health. The chain links TRBV28 with TRBJ1-6; perhaps TRBD1 is the D gene, with 5 bases matching. The nucleotides read TGTGCCAGCAGCCCCACAGGTTGGGAAATAAGTTCACCCCTCCACTTT. Its protein is CASSPTGWEISSPLHF.